Below, 17 T cell receptor beta chains from the same sample are listed, as sequenced in a study of blood T cell repertoires in COVID-19. Sequenced by immunoSEQ multiplex PCR; TCRdb stores in-frame clones only, minus some. Of around 400,000 clones listed, approximately 91% were seen once; the top ten hold 1.4% to 1.5%. Source material: PBMCs or T cells enriched from blood (not recorded which). All receptors derive from a woman aged 18-30 years who had been exposed to COVID-19.

J is TRBJ1-5 and V is TRBV28; D perhaps matches TRBD1 (6 bases). The CDR3 is made up of 15 amino acids. Germline CDR1 and CDR2: MDHEN and SYDVKM. V was trimmed by 3 bases and J by 2 bases, leaving 11 bases between them. The CDR3 DNA reads TGTGCCAGCAGTTTGGTGGGGGCGCGCAATCAGCCCCAGCATTTT. As protein: CASSLVGARNQPQHF. Variable domain in full (rest from reference TRBV28 and TRBJ1-5): DVKVTQSSRYLVKRTGEKVFLECVQDMDHENMFWYRQDPGLGLRLIYFSYDVKMKEKGDIPEGYSVSREKKERFSLILESASTNQTSMYLCASSLVGARNQPQHFGDGTRLSIL.

V gene TRBV7-9 combines with J gene TRBJ1-1, with D uncertain. V was cut by 1 base and J by 1 base, with 13 bases left in between. Germline V gene lookup returns CDR1 SEHNR and CDR2 FQNEAQ (reference sequence). The CDR3 has 16 residues. CDR3 coding DNA: TGTGCCAGCAGCTTAGGCAGTCCGGGGTGGAACACTGAAGCTTTCTTT. This codes for CASSLGSPGWNTEAFF.

The chain recombines TRBV15 with TRBJ1-4; unclear D gene. V lost 1 base, J lost 0 bases, and 12 bases lay in between. There are 17 residues in the CDR3. Germline CDR1 is LNHNV and CDR2 is YYDKDF (reference sequence). The CDR3 coding sequence is TGTGCCACCAGCAGAGTGAGGGCGTTCTCAACTAATGAAAAACTGTTTTTT. Protein: CATSRVRAFSTNEKLFF.

This sequence joins TRBV6-5 and TRBJ1-2, with 10 bases fitting TRBD1. The CDR3 is made up of 14 amino acids. Germline CDR1 MNHEY, CDR2 SVGAGI. Trimming at V came to 6 bases and at J to 6 bases, leaving 7 bases not matched to a gene. For the CDR3, the DNA is TGTGCCAGCAGGGATCCGGGACAGGGGAATGGCTACACCTTC. Translated, it gives CASRDPGQGNGYTF.

This clone was seen a single time. The rearrangement uses TRBV7-9 and TRBJ2-7; weak D call: TRBD2 (6 bases). CDR1 and CDR2 (germline): SEHNR, FQNEAQ (reference sequence). Trimming took off 4 bases at V and 1 base at J, with 11 bases between the two ends. The CDR3 is 14 amino acids. DNA of the CDR3: TGTGCCAGCAGCTCGTCGGGGGATTCCTACGAGCAGTACTTC. Protein sequence: CASSSSGDSYEQYF.

This rearrangement joins TRBV6-1 to TRBJ2-1; the match to TRBD2 covers 7 bases. The CDR3 loop spans 15 amino acids. Germline trimming cut 0 bases from V and 6 bases from J; bases unmatched to any gene: 5. Germline V gene sequence: CDR1 MNHNS, CDR2 SASEGT. The CDR3 reads CASSEAGGRVNEQFF. DNA of the CDR3: TGTGCCAGCAGTGAAGCGGGGGGGAGGGTCAATGAGCAGTTCTTC.

The V gene is TRBV18, the J gene TRBJ1-6, with D possibly TRBD1 on 6 matching bases. Deletions cut 6 bases from V and 7 bases from J, with 13 bases between. This CDR3 comprises 14 residues. CDR1 and CDR2 (germline): KGHSH, LQKENI. This CDR3 is CASSSQGWNSPLHF. CDR3 coding DNA: TGTGCCAGCTCCTCCCAGGGGTGGAATTCACCCCTCCACTTT.

The rearrangement uses TRBV20-1 and TRBJ1-3; TRBD1 might be the D (6 bases). The CDR3 has 15 residues. Germline V gene lookup returns CDR1 DFQATT and CDR2 SNEGSKA (reference sequence). V was cut by 3 bases and J by 6 bases, with 18 bases left in between. This CDR3 is CSASAGDFFENTIYF. CDR3 nucleotide sequence: TGCAGTGCTAGTGCAGGGGATTTTTTTGAAAACACCATATATTTT.

The chain couples TRBV19 to TRBJ1-1; TRBD1 is a possible D gene (5 bases). Trimming left V 0 bases short and J 1 base short, with 12 bases between. The CDR3 has 16 amino acids. Per the germline V gene, CDR1 is LNHDA and CDR2 is SQIVND (reference sequence). CDR3 in amino acids: CASSIDPPGRNTEAFF. The CDR3 DNA sequence: TGTGCCAGTAGTATAGATCCCCCAGGGCGGAACACTGAAGCTTTCTTT.

The chain uses TRBV6-5 and TRBJ2-3; 10 bases are a match to TRBD1. CDR1 is MNHEY and CDR2 is SVGAGI in the germline V gene. This CDR3 comprises 15 residues. The J segment lost 4 bases and the V segment lost 6 bases, leaving 7 bases of the junction unmatched. CDR3 DNA sequence: TGTGCCAGCAGGCACGACAGGGGGCGTGCAGATACGCAGTATTTT. Its translation is CASRHDRGRADTQYF.

The genes are TRBV5-6 and TRBJ1-1; TRBD1 might be the D (5 bases). V lost 0 bases, J lost 0 bases, and 9 bases lay in between. Germline CDR1 reads SGHDT; CDR2 reads YYEEEE. This CDR3 has 15 residues. The CDR3 DNA sequence: TGTGCCAGCAGCTTGGCGCTGACAGTGAACACTGAAGCTTTCTTT. It encodes CASSLALTVNTEAFF.

The chain uses TRBV6-1 and TRBJ2-1, with 9 bases that match TRBD2. Germline assignment: CDR1 MNHNS and CDR2 SASEGT. V lost 0 bases to trimming and J lost 5 bases; unmatched junction nucleotides: 2. The length of the CDR3 is 15 residues. The CDR3 reads CASSEARGGHNEQFF. Here the CDR3 DNA reads TGTGCCAGCAGTGAAGCGCGGGGGGGGCACAATGAGCAGTTCTTC.

This chain uses TRBV28 with TRBJ1-5, with a tentative D call TRBD1 (6 bases). Germline V gene data show CDR1 as MDHEN and CDR2 as SYDVKM. The CDR3 sequence is 18 residues long. V was trimmed by 2 bases and J by 4 bases, leaving 21 bases between them. DNA for the CDR3: TGTGCCAGCAGTTTACTCCCTCCCTGGACAGATCGGAATCAGCCCCAGCATTTT. It is translated as CASSLLPPWTDRNQPQHF.

The chain links TRBV5-4 to TRBJ2-3, with D maybe TRBD1 (6 bases). The CDR3 covers 14 residues. Trimming shortened V by 0 bases and J by 4 bases, and 9 bases separated the two germline ends. Germline loops: CDR1 SGHNT, CDR2 YYREEE (reference sequence). The CDR3 region is CASSLAGEADTQYF. DNA for the CDR3: TGTGCCAGCAGCTTGGCAGGGGAAGCAGATACGCAGTATTTT.

The genes are TRBV29-1 and TRBJ1-1, with D possibly being TRBD1 (6 bases). This CDR3 region has 14 residues. V was trimmed by 4 bases and J by 0 bases, leaving 12 bases between them. The germline V gene encodes CDR1 SQVTM and CDR2 ANQGSEA. CDR3 amino acids: CSVGGQIMNTEAFF. In DNA form, the CDR3 reads TGCAGCGTTGGTGGACAGATTATGAACACTGAAGCTTTCTTT.

V gene TRBV19 combines with J gene TRBJ1-1; no clear D. CDR1 LNHDA and CDR2 SQIVND come from the germline V gene (reference sequence). Trimming shortened V by 9 bases and J by 0 bases, and 14 bases separated the two germline ends. The CDR3 is 14 amino acids. CDR3 residues: CARYRRELNTEAFF. The CDR3 DNA follows: TGTGCCAGATACCGGAGGGAATTGAACACTGAAGCTTTCTTT.

V gene TRBV18 combines with J gene TRBJ2-7; 8 bases fit TRBD1. The germline gives CDR1 KGHSH, CDR2 LQKENI. J was trimmed by 4 bases and V by 4 bases; bases with no gene match: 12. This CDR3 has 16 residues. CDR3 loop: CASSLTPPGGMYEQYF. The CDR3 nucleotides read TGTGCCAGCTCACTAACCCCCCCAGGGGGCATGTACGAGCAGTACTTC. Based on the CDR3 plus reference TRBV18 and TRBJ2-7, the full variable domain is NAGVMQNPRHLVRRRGQEARLRCSPMKGHSHVYWYRQLPEEGLKFMVYLQKENIIDESGMPKERFSAEFPKEGPSILRIQQVVRGDSAAYFCASSLTPPGGMYEQYFGPGTRLTVT.